The sequence of this T cell receptor (beta chain) was determined in a study of blood T cell repertoires in COVID-19. Study details: COVID-19 samples from acute and convalescent phases originated in the United States, Italy and Spain. T cells, B-cell-depleted T cells, or PBMCs supplied cDNA or gDNA.

With 8 bases removed from V and 3 bases from J, the gap between germline ends came to 18 bases. The germline V gene encodes CDR1 MNHEY and CDR2 SVGAGI. The CDR3 loop spans 15 amino acids. Per the authors' pipeline: By means of reference gene primer amplification, nucleated cell counts were estimated. The data were produced by immunoSEQ multiplex PCR, yet TCRdb's version contains in-frame clones alone and is incomplete. The V and J calls and clone size are taken from that table; D and trimming were inferred from the DNA. The sample consists of around 300,000 clones, approximately 90% of them appearing once.

The TCR sequence derives from a man between 18 and 35 years old with active or convalescent COVID-19. V usage is TRBV6-5 and J usage is TRBJ2-3; the D gene is possibly TRBD1 (5 bases). Sequencing was done on a sample of peripheral blood. The CDR3 DNA sequence: TGTGCCAGCGGCTCAGGGTCCTCGAGAACAGATACGCAGTATTTT. This codes for CASGSGSSRTDTQYF.